Each of the 10 T cell receptor beta chains below was sequenced from the same sample in a study of cytomegalovirus exposure and HLA in healthy donors. 13 Jbeta primers and 60 Vbeta primers were used for the PCR. Measured with immunoSEQ multiplex PCR; TCRdb has only the in-frame clones, and not every one. Here the sample spans some 98,000 clones, 65% to 80% being singletons. Sequenced material: PBMCs. All receptors come from a human donor in good health.

The J gene is TRBJ2-7, the V gene TRBV6-6, with TRBD1 matching over 9 bases. The CDR3 is 13 residues long. Germline V CDR1 and CDR2: MNHNY, SVGAGI (reference sequence). Trimming at V came to 6 bases and at J to 6 bases, leaving 6 bases not matched to a gene. CDR3: CASRPTGGGEQYF. The CDR3 DNA follows: TGTGCCAGCAGACCTACAGGGGGCGGCGAGCAGTACTTC.

The chain has TRBV7-9 and TRBJ2-7; no definite D call. The germline gives CDR1 SEHNR, CDR2 FQNEAQ (reference sequence). This CDR3 is 15 amino acids long. Between the trimmed V and J ends, which lost 1 base and 0 bases, there was a span of 10 bases. The CDR3: CASSLDARNSYEQYF. In DNA form, the CDR3 reads TGTGCCAGCAGCTTAGACGCCAGAAACTCCTACGAGCAGTACTTC. Supplemented by reference TRBV7-9 and TRBJ2-7, the full variable domain reads DTGVSQNPRHKITKRGQNVTFRCDPISEHNRLYWYRQTLGQGPEFLTYFQNEAQLEKSRLLSDRFSAERPKGSFSTLEIQRTEQGDSAMYLCASSLDARNSYEQYFGPGTRLTVT.

In this sample, this clone turned up once. The rearrangement joins TRBV7-8 to TRBJ2-7, with 13 bases matching TRBD2. The CDR3 runs to 17 residues. The junction had 7 bases not matched to a gene; V was cut back by 5 bases and J by 0 bases. In germline, CDR1 is SGHVS, CDR2 FQNEAQ. CDR3 sequence (DNA): TGTGCCAGCAGCCCTGGACTAGCGGGGGCCAGCTCCTACGAGCAGTACTTC. Encoded protein: CASSPGLAGASSYEQYF.

The rearrangement joins TRBV5-4 to TRBJ2-7, with 9 bases lining up with TRBD1. The germline gives CDR1 SGHNT, CDR2 YYREEE (reference sequence). CDR3 length: 14 residues. The V segment lost 4 bases and the J segment 2 bases; nucleotides outside the gene matches: 4. CDR3 DNA: TGTGCCAGCAGCCCGGGACAGGGTGCCTACGAGCAGTACTTC. Residues: CASSPGQGAYEQYF.

The V call is TRBV6-1, the J call TRBJ1-1; TRBD1 aligns across 9 bases. The CDR3 extends over 14 amino acids. Per the germline V gene, CDR1 is MNHNS and CDR2 is SASEGT. The J segment lost 5 bases and the V segment lost 8 bases, leaving 9 bases of the junction unmatched. DNA for the CDR3: TGTGCCAGCCTTAAACAGGGGGCACGTACTGAAGCTTTCTTT. This codes for CASLKQGARTEAFF.

The V gene is TRBV6-4, the J gene TRBJ2-1; 11 bases agree with TRBD2. The CDR3 loop spans 17 amino acids. The V gene's germline CDR1 is MRHNA and CDR2 SNTAGT. V was clipped by 6 bases and J by 10 bases; unmatched bases: 17. This CDR3 is CASSRSFSGGVSGEQFF. CDR3 DNA: TGTGCCAGCAGCAGATCCTTTAGCGGGGGGGTGTCTGGCGAGCAGTTCTTC.

The V gene is TRBV7-9, the J gene TRBJ2-6; 9 nucleotides agree with TRBD1. Germline CDR1 is SEHNR and CDR2 is FQNEAQ (reference sequence). V trimming: 5 bases; J trimming: 2 bases; junction bases outside the gene matches: 4. CDR3 length: 16 amino acids. The CDR3: CASSITGGAGANVLTF. The DNA for the CDR3 is TGTGCCAGCAGCATTACAGGGGGCGCTGGGGCCAACGTCCTGACTTTC.

V usage is TRBV6-6 and J usage is TRBJ1-5; D is possibly TRBD1 (5 bases). The CDR3 totals 14 residues. V shed 7 bases and J shed 6 bases, with 16 bases lying between them. Per germline, CDR1 MNHNY and CDR2 SVGAGI (reference sequence). The CDR3 is CASTGGGRAQPQHF. The DNA of the CDR3 is TGTGCCAGCACCGGGGGAGGGCGGGCTCAGCCCCAGCATTTT.

The genes are TRBV7-7 and TRBJ2-5; 8 bases match TRBD1. Germline CDR1 and CDR2: SSHAT and FNYEAQ (reference sequence). This CDR3 is 14 amino acids long. V gave up 4 bases and J gave up 4 bases; unmatched junction bases: 5. This CDR3 is CASSSNRGLETQYF. Written as DNA, the CDR3 is TGTGCCAGCAGCTCAAACAGGGGGTTAGAGACCCAGTACTTC.

The rearrangement joins TRBV19 to TRBJ2-2; 11 nucleotides align to TRBD2. In germline, CDR1 is LNHDA, CDR2 SQIVND (reference sequence). The CDR3 runs 15 residues. With V trimmed by 5 bases and J by 4 bases, 3 bases remained unmatched. The CDR3 here is CASSRLAGTTGELFF. DNA for the CDR3: TGTGCCAGTAGTCGACTAGCGGGGACCACCGGGGAGCTGTTTTTT.